The 25 T cell receptor beta chains in this list originate from one sample, sequenced in a study of blood T cell repertoires in COVID-19. The table came from immunoSEQ multiplex PCR; TCRdb's copy has only in-frame clones and leaves some out. The sample includes approximately 130,000 clones, approximately 85% of them seen just once. Sequencing input: peripheral blood. The receptors stem from a human donor in a cohort sampled during active COVID-19.

This sequence joins TRBV7-8 and TRBJ2-2, with 8 positions matching TRBD1. The V gene's germline CDR1 is SGHVS and CDR2 FQNEAQ. V gave up 6 bases and J gave up 4 bases; unmatched junction bases: 7. The CDR3 is made up of 15 amino acids. In DNA, the CDR3 is TGTGCCAGCAGGCCAACAGGGGGTAGCACCGGGGAGCTGTTTTTT. Translated, it gives CASRPTGGSTGELFF.

The J gene is TRBJ2-5, the V gene TRBV27; TRBD2 agrees at 10 bases. The CDR3 contains 18 residues. V was clipped by 3 bases and J by 0 bases; unmatched bases: 10. Germline CDR1 is MNHEY and CDR2 is SMNVEV (reference sequence). In DNA, the CDR3 is TGTGCCAGCAGTTTCCGGCTAGCGGGGGATGGGCACCAAGAGACCCAGTACTTC. Its translation: CASSFRLAGDGHQETQYF.

The chain links TRBV27 to TRBJ1-2; D not certain. CDR3 length: 13 amino acids. Germline CDR1 and CDR2: MNHEY and SMNVEV (reference sequence). Trimming removed 7 bases from V and 7 bases from J, with 16 bases in between. CDR3: CASKVNDYAGYTF. The CDR3, as DNA: TGTGCCAGCAAGGTGAATGACTATGCTGGCTACACCTTC.

The J gene is TRBJ2-7, the V gene TRBV12-5, with D tentatively TRBD1 (6 bases). The CDR3 has 14 amino acids. With 5 bases removed from V and 5 bases from J, the gap between germline ends came to 16 bases. In germline, CDR1 is LGHNT, CDR2 FRNRAP. The CDR3 nucleotides are TGTGCTAGTGGTGGAAGCACAGGGAAAAACGAGCAGTACTTC. Residues: CASGGSTGKNEQYF.

The rearrangement links TRBV30 to TRBJ2-1; TRBD2 agrees at 9 bases. Germline values: CDR1 GTSNPN, CDR2 SVGIG (reference sequence). The CDR3 is 16 residues long. The trim removed 3 bases at V and 0 bases at J, leaving 6 bases unmatched. The chain's CDR3 is CAWRSSSGISYNEQFF. CDR3 nucleotides: TGTGCCTGGAGGTCCTCTAGCGGGATCTCCTACAATGAGCAGTTCTTC.

This clone has more than one count but fewer than ten. The rearrangement uses TRBV7-9 and TRBJ1-5; D perhaps matches TRBD1 (5 bases). Germline lookup yields CDR1 SEHNR and CDR2 FQNEAQ (reference sequence). The germline V and J ends were trimmed by 4 bases and 0 bases, with 16 bases remaining between them. The CDR3 is 17 residues long. CDR3 in DNA: TGTGCCAGCAGCTCGAGCGTGGGGCCATATAGCAATCAGCCCCAGCATTTT. It is translated as CASSSSVGPYSNQPQHF.

This clone was observed a few times. The chain joins TRBV11-2 to TRBJ2-7; 12 bases line up with TRBD1. J gave up 7 bases and V 5 bases, and 15 bases lay outside the gene matches. Germline V gene sequence: CDR1 SGHAT, CDR2 FQNNGV. The CDR3 is 17 amino acids. CDR3 nucleotides: TGTGCCAGCAGCACCGGGACAGGGGGCCCTACCGGCTGGGAGCAGTACTTC. Translating it yields CASSTGTGGPTGWEQYF.

This clone was detected a few times. The chain recombines TRBV9 with TRBJ1-1; 8 nucleotides agree with TRBD1. CDR3 length: 15 amino acids. V was clipped by 3 bases and J by 5 bases; unmatched bases: 9. Germline CDR1 and CDR2: SGDLS and YYNGEE. The CDR3 sequence: CASSDGQGYTTEAFF. The CDR3 region has the DNA TGTGCCAGCAGCGATGGACAGGGTTATACAACTGAAGCTTTCTTT.

This chain connects TRBV4-2 to TRBJ1-2, with TRBD1 identical over 7 bases. Germline V lookup: CDR1 LGHNA, CDR2 YNFKEQ. The junction had 8 bases not matched to a gene; V was cut back by 3 bases and J by 4 bases. The CDR3 consists of 15 residues. The CDR3 region has the DNA TGTGCCAGCAGCCAGGGTACAGGGGCACCCTATGGCTACACCTTC. Translating it yields CASSQGTGAPYGYTF.

This CDR3 reads CASSYSPGANSPLHF. In DNA form, the CDR3 reads TGTGCCAGCAGTTACTCGCCAGGGGCAAATTCACCCCTCCACTTT. The chain recombines TRBV6-7 with TRBJ1-6; tentative D call: TRBD1 (6 bases). TRBV6-7 is labeled an ORF, and its function is uncertain. Between the trimmed V and J ends, which lost 0 bases and 7 bases, there was a span of 10 bases. This CDR3 is built from 15 residues.

This chain connects TRBV6-2 or TRBV6-3 to TRBJ1-1; D call uncertain. The V gene lost 6 bases and the J gene lost 3 bases, with 5 bases spanning the gap. The CDR3 sequence is 11 residues long. CDR1 is MNHEY, CDR2 SVGEGT, per germline. The CDR3 region is CASSEYTEAFF. CDR3 sequence (DNA): TGTGCCAGCAGCGAGTACACTGAAGCTTTCTTT.

The chain joins TRBV6-5 to TRBJ1-2; 7 bases are shared with TRBD1. This CDR3 region has 13 residues. Looked up from germline, CDR1 is MNHEY and CDR2 is SVGAGI. With V trimmed by 5 bases and J by 6 bases, 6 bases remained unmatched. The CDR3 spells CASSRQGLNGYTF. The CDR3 DNA follows: TGTGCCAGCAGTAGACAGGGACTTAATGGCTACACCTTC.

This rearrangement joins TRBV6-1 to TRBJ2-7, with 7 nucleotides matching TRBD1. Germline-derived CDR1 and CDR2 are MNHNS and SASEGT. The CDR3 length is 13 residues. V shed 3 bases, J shed 7 bases, and the junction held 6 bases outside the gene matches. The CDR3 DNA reads as TGTGCCAGCAGTGAGACAGGGTCCTTGGAGCAGTACTTC. Translated, it gives CASSETGSLEQYF.

The chain recombines TRBV11-1 with TRBJ2-7; 7 bases agree with TRBD2. The CDR3 runs to 15 residues. V was clipped by 9 bases and J by 1 base; unmatched bases: 12. Germline values: CDR1 SGHAT, CDR2 FQDESV (reference sequence). As DNA, the CDR3 is TGTGCCAGTGGAGGGGCAGCCGGGGGGTCCTACGAGCAGTACTTC. Its translation is CASGGAAGGSYEQYF.

The chain recombines TRBV9 with TRBJ2-5; weak D call: TRBD2 (6 bases). This CDR3 comprises 13 residues. V gave up 3 bases and J gave up 1 base, with 7 bases separating them. CDR1 is SGDLS, CDR2 YYNGEE, per germline. CDR3 amino acids: CASSGGLQETQYF. The CDR3 DNA reads as TGTGCCAGCAGCGGGGGACTCCAAGAGACCCAGTACTTC. Based on the CDR3 plus reference TRBV9 and TRBJ2-5, the full variable domain is DSGVTQTPKHLITATGQRVTLRCSPRSGDLSVYWYQQSLDQGLQFLIQYYNGEERAKGNILERFSAQQFPDLHSELNLSSLELGDSALYFCASSGGLQETQYFGPGTRLLVL.

The chain couples TRBV10-3 to TRBJ2-3, with 12 bases aligning to TRBD2. The CDR3 runs to 17 residues. The V segment lost 3 bases and the J segment 2 bases; nucleotides outside the gene matches: 6. Germline CDR1 is ENHRY and CDR2 is SYGVKD. This CDR3 reads CAISDSTSGGNTDTQYF. For the CDR3, the DNA is TGTGCCATCAGTGACTCGACTAGCGGGGGTAACACAGATACGCAGTATTTT.

The V gene is TRBV6-6, the J gene TRBJ1-2, with TRBD1 matching 7 bases. The CDR3 length is 13 residues. V dropped 6 bases and J dropped 6; count of bases not matched to a gene: 7. Germline V CDR1 and CDR2: MNHNY, SVGAGI (reference sequence). Here the CDR3 reads CASSPGTVNGYTF. The CDR3 DNA reads as TGTGCCAGCAGCCCCGGGACAGTCAATGGCTACACCTTC.

CDR3 sequence: CASSPGQGAGNTIYF. CDR3 in DNA: TGCGCCAGCAGCCCGGGACAGGGGGCAGGAAACACCATATATTTT. The genes are TRBV5-1 and TRBJ1-3, with TRBD1 matching over 12 bases. The V gene's germline CDR1 is SGHRS and CDR2 YFSETQ. Germline trimming cut 4 bases from V and 4 bases from J; bases unmatched to any gene: 3. The CDR3 spans 15 residues.

The gene calls are TRBV3-1 (or the pseudogene TRBV3-2) and TRBJ2-7; 12 nucleotides match TRBD2. V dropped 4 bases and J dropped 3; count of bases not matched to a gene: 7. CDR1 is LGHDT and CDR2 is YNNKEL in the germline V gene (reference sequence). CDR3 length equals 16 residues. The chain's CDR3 is CASSPSSGGAGYEQYF. The CDR3 DNA follows: TGTGCCAGCAGCCCATCTAGCGGGGGGGCAGGCTACGAGCAGTACTTC.

The V and J genes are TRBV5-1 and TRBJ1-3; TRBD1 agrees at 9 bases. Germline CDR1 is SGHRS and CDR2 is YFSETQ. The trim removed 5 bases at V and 4 bases at J, leaving 7 bases unmatched. The CDR3 has 15 amino acids. CDR3 region: CASRSQGARGNTIYF. In DNA form, the CDR3 reads TGCGCCAGCAGATCACAGGGGGCGCGAGGAAACACCATATATTTT.

This chain links TRBV21-1 with TRBJ2-3; the table gives TRBD2 as D, unverified against the DNA. TRBV21-1 is designated a pseudogene. The CDR3 runs 18 residues. CDR3 bases: TGTGCCAGCAGCAAAGCGATATCACTAGCGGGGGGGGGAGATACGCAGTATTTT. The encoded protein is CASSKAISLAGGGDTQYF.

The chain couples TRBV30 to TRBJ1-2; 8 positions match TRBD1. The V segment lost 0 bases and the J segment 4 bases; nucleotides outside the gene matches: 10. CDR1 is GTSNPN and CDR2 is SVGIG in the germline V gene (reference sequence). The CDR3 is 16 residues long. CDR3 in DNA: TGTGCCTGGAGTGTAAATCAGGGGGCGCTTTCCTATGGCTACACCTTC. Its protein is CAWSVNQGALSYGYTF.

The chain links TRBV19 to TRBJ2-1; TRBD2 aligns across 9 bases. The trim removed 5 bases at V and 4 bases at J, leaving 12 bases unmatched. The CDR3 loop spans 17 amino acids. The germline V gene has CDR1 LNHDA and CDR2 SQIVND (reference sequence). CDR3 protein: CASSPRRVAGVYNEQFF. Here the CDR3 DNA reads TGTGCCAGTAGTCCAAGGAGGGTAGCGGGGGTTTACAATGAGCAGTTCTTC.

The chain employs TRBV7-8 and TRBJ1-3; TRBD1 matches at 9 bases. Germline V gives CDR1 SGHVS, CDR2 FQNEAQ. V lost 5 bases and J lost 3; bases outside the gene matches: 8. This CDR3 region has 16 residues. CDR3 DNA sequence: TGTGCCAGCAGCCAAATACAGGGGGCGAGTGGAAACACCATATATTTT. Translation: CASSQIQGASGNTIYF.

This chain uses TRBV2 with TRBJ2-1; 12 positions match TRBD2. V dropped 2 bases and J dropped 14; count of bases not matched to a gene: 4. The CDR3 has 13 amino acids. Germline CDR1 is SNHLY and CDR2 is FYNNEI. DNA of the CDR3: TGTGCCAGCAGTGAACTGTGGACTAGCGGGGAGTTCTTC. This encodes CASSELWTSGEFF. Drawing the rest from reference TRBV2 and TRBJ2-1, the complete variable domain is EPEVTQTPSHQVTQMGQEVILRCVPISNHLYFYWYRQILGQKVEFLVSFYNNEISEKSEIFDDQFSVERPDGSNFTLKIRSTKLEDSAMYFCASSELWTSGEFFGPGTRLTVL.